The rows below give T cell receptor beta chains drawn from one sample of a study of blood T cell repertoires in COVID-19. Assay: immunoSEQ multiplex PCR; the TCRdb copy retains only in-frame clones and omits some. The table shows 50,000 to 80,000 clones, with about nine tenths occurring only once. Sample: peripheral blood. These receptors came from a woman older than 75 with active COVID-19. The CDR3 runs from the conserved cysteine through the conserved F or W. The D gene is left open where the match is weak. Clone size is not always given. Where it is, it says once, few, many or a class for expanded clones.

TRBV19,.,.,TRBJ2-6,CASSIVQGETGANVLTF,TGTGCCAGTAGTATAGTACAGGGAGAAACTGGGGCCAACGTCCTGACTTTC
TRBV6-5,.,.,TRBJ1-1,CASSRGTEAFF,TGTGCCAGCAGTCGGGGGACTGAAGCTTTCTTT
TRBV19,.,.,TRBJ2-3,CATVPSDTDTQYF,TGTGCCACCGTACCCAGCGACACAGATACGCAGTATTTT
TRBV9,.,TRBD2,TRBJ2-5,CASSVAARAGAQETQYF,TGTGCCAGCAGCGTAGCCGCCCGAGCGGGAGCCCAAGAGACCCAGTACTTC
TRBV27,.,TRBD1,TRBJ2-7,CASSPRQGYEQYF,TGTGCCAGCAGTCCCAGACAGGGCTACGAGCAGTACTTC
TRBV6-6,.,TRBD2,TRBJ2-3,CASSLYRAGTSGSTDTQYF,TGTGCCAGCAGTCTCTACCGAGCCGGGACTAGCGGTAGCACAGATACGCAGTATTTT
TRBV6-4,.,TRBD2,TRBJ2-2,CASSPVLAGDAGELFF,TGTGCCAGCAGTCCCGTACTAGCGGGAGACGCCGGGGAGCTGTTTTTT
TRBV5-1,.,TRBD1,TRBJ1-1,CASSGPDRVDEAFF,TGCGCCAGCAGCGGGCCGGACAGGGTTGATGAAGCTTTCTTT
TRBV3-1/TRBV3-2,.,TRBD1,TRBJ2-5,CASSQRQGSGRLQETQYF,TGTGCCAGCAGCCAGAGACAGGGAAGTGGGCGGCTACAAGAGACCCAGTACTTC
TRBV7-2,.,.,TRBJ2-3,CASSLVSAGSGTDTQYF,TGTGCCAGCAGCTTAGTTTCGGCAGGGTCCGGCACAGATACGCAGTATTTT
TRBV5-8,.,.,TRBJ2-2,CASSLRSAGELFF,TGTGCCAGCAGCTTGCGGTCGGCCGGGGAGCTGTTTTTT
TRBV27,.,.,TRBJ1-1,CASSLSGRMENTEAFF,TGTGCCAGCAGTTTATCCGGGAGGATGGAGAACACTGAAGCTTTCTTT
TRBV2,once,.,TRBJ2-2,CASRPGTLNTGELFF,TGTGCCAGCAGGCCCGGGACACTCAACACCGGGGAGCTGTTTTTT
TRBV29-1,.,.,TRBJ1-2,CSVEDTKERDTRYTF,TGCAGCGTTGAAGATACAAAGGAAAGGGACACGCGCTACACCTTC
TRBV18,.,TRBD1,TRBJ2-1,CASSPLTGGGNEQFF,TGTGCCAGCTCACCACTGACAGGGGGTGGCAATGAGCAGTTCTTC
TRBV10-2,.,.,TRBJ2-7,CASSDGLGGSYEQYF,TGCGCCAGCAGTGACGGTCTGGGGGGCTCCTACGAGCAGTACTTC
TRBV19,.,.,TRBJ2-1,CASSRLGTQGNEQFF,TGTGCCAGTAGTAGACTGGGGACTCAGGGCAATGAGCAGTTCTTC
TRBV29-1,.,.,TRBJ2-1,CSVSRRDTYNEQFF,TGCAGCGTTAGCAGGCGGGATACCTACAATGAGCAGTTCTTC
TRBV28,.,.,TRBJ2-5,CASSHIVGGQYF,TGTGCCAGCAGCCATATTGTCGGGGGCCAGTACTTC
TRBV5-1,.,TRBD2,TRBJ2-3,CASSRTSGGRTDTQYF,TGCGCCAGCAGCCGGACTAGCGGGGGACGCACAGATACGCAGTATTTT
TRBV28,.,TRBD2,TRBJ2-5,CASRPGTTQETQYF,TGTGCCAGCAGACCCGGGACTACCCAAGAGACCCAGTACTTC
TRBV5-6,.,.,TRBJ2-3,CASSLLPTAFSTDTQYF,TGTGCCAGCAGCTTGCTACCGACTGCCTTTAGCACAGATACGCAGTATTTT
TRBV9,.,TRBD1,TRBJ2-1,CASSQGQGRYNEQFF,TGTGCCAGCAGCCAGGGACAGGGGAGGTACAATGAGCAGTTCTTC
TRBV7-2,few,.,TRBJ1-3,CASSGDLKNTIYF,TGTGCCAGCAGCGGAGACCTAAAAAACACCATATATTTT
TRBV5-1,.,TRBD1,TRBJ2-7,CASSLGQGASYEQYF,TGCGCCAGCAGCTTGGGACAGGGGGCCTCCTACGAGCAGTACTTC
TRBV6-6,.,.,TRBJ2-1,CASTSPGLVSYNEQFF,TGTGCCAGCACTTCCCCCGGACTGGTATCCTACAATGAGCAGTTCTTC
TRBV29-1,.,.,TRBJ1-1,CSFETAQNTEAFF,TGCAGCTTTGAGACAGCCCAGAACACTGAAGCTTTCTTT
TRBV2,.,TRBD1,TRBJ2-3,CASRNRGLSTDTQYF,TGTGCCAGCAGAAACAGGGGATTGAGCACAGATACGCAGTATTTT
TRBV12-3/TRBV12-4,once,.,TRBJ2-5,CASSLMTRETQYF,TGTGCCAGCAGCCTGATGACTCGGGAGACCCAGTACTTC
TRBV5-1,.,.,TRBJ1-5,CASSLDGGIQPQHF,TGCGCCAGCAGCTTAGACGGGGGTATACAGCCCCAGCATTTT
TRBV11-2,.,.,TRBJ1-2,CASSPQGYGYTF,TGTGCCAGCAGCCCTCAGGGATATGGCTACACCTTC
TRBV13,.,.,TRBJ1-2,CASSLAIQGPLWYGYTF,TGTGCCAGCAGCTTAGCGATACAGGGTCCTTTGTGGTATGGCTACACCTTC
TRBV5-5,.,.,TRBJ1-1,CASSRTEFFTEAFF,TGTGCCAGCAGCCGAACAGAGTTTTTTACTGAAGCTTTCTTT
TRBV5-1,.,TRBD1,TRBJ2-7,CASSVGTAESYEQYF,TGCGCCAGCAGCGTTGGGACAGCGGAATCCTACGAGCAGTACTTC
TRBV19,.,.,TRBJ1-1,CASSIQVTNTEAFF,TGTGCCAGTAGTATCCAGGTGACGAACACTGAAGCTTTCTTT
TRBV28,.,TRBD1,TRBJ2-3,CASSRQGLGGDTQYF,TGTGCCAGCAGTCGACAGGGGCTTGGCGGGGATACGCAGTATTTT
TRBV11-2,.,TRBD1,TRBJ2-2,CASSWGTGGTGELFF,TGTGCCAGCAGTTGGGGGACAGGGGGCACCGGGGAGCTGTTTTTT
TRBV15,.,.,TRBJ2-3,CATSYTMADTQYF,TGTGCCACCAGCTACACGATGGCAGATACGCAGTATTTT
TRBV7-6,.,TRBD1,TRBJ2-2,CASSLGGTGNTGELFF,TGTGCCAGCAGCTTAGGAGGGACAGGGAACACCGGGGAGCTGTTTTTT
TRBV3-1/TRBV3-2,.,.,TRBJ2-3,CASSQGTFGGSTDTQYF,TGTGCCAGCAGCCAGGGGACTTTCGGTGGGTCCACAGATACGCAGTATTTT
TRBV18,.,TRBD2,TRBJ2-3,CASSPWTSGNTDTQYF,TGTGCCAGCTCACCATGGACTAGCGGGAACACAGATACGCAGTATTTT
TRBV9,once,.,TRBJ2-5,CASGAAETQYF,TGTGCCAGCGGAGCTGCCGAGACCCAGTACTTC
TRBV7-9,.,.,TRBJ1-6,CASSRGGGASPLHF,TGTGCCAGCAGCCGGGGGGGTGGCGCTTCACCCCTCCACTTT
TRBV18,.,.,TRBJ1-1,CASSLNRENTEAFF,TGTGCCAGCTCACTCAACCGGGAGAACACTGAAGCTTTCTTT
TRBV7-2,once,TRBD1,TRBJ2-2,CASSLGRTGGFTGELFF,TGTGCCAGCAGCTTAGGCAGGACAGGGGGCTTTACCGGGGAGCTGTTTTTT
TRBV15,.,.,TRBJ1-1,CATSRDPGLNTEAFF,TGTGCCACCAGCAGAGATCCAGGGCTGAACACTGAAGCTTTCTTT
TRBV28,.,.,TRBJ1-2,CASSLYTGGSYGYTF,TGTGCCAGCAGTTTATATACGGGAGGCTCCTATGGCTACACCTTC
TRBV12-5,few,.,TRBJ1-1,CASGSSGSAEAFF,TGTGCTAGTGGTTCCTCAGGGTCGGCTGAAGCTTTCTTT
TRBV2,.,TRBD1,TRBJ1-1,CASRKGQVNTEAFF,TGTGCCAGCAGGAAAGGACAGGTGAACACTGAAGCTTTCTTT
TRBV27,.,.,TRBJ1-5,CASRPTGNQPQHF,TGTGCCAGCAGACCCACGGGCAATCAGCCCCAGCATTTT
TRBV3-1/TRBV3-2,.,TRBD1,TRBJ2-2,CASSQDSQGARELFF,TGTGCCAGCAGCCAAGATTCCCAGGGGGCTCGGGAGCTGTTTTTT